The rows below give T cell receptor beta chains drawn from one sample of a study of blood T cells in healthy people across ages. MiXCR was run by TCRdb on the 5' RACE reads, yielding one entry per CDR3 protein. The sample carries roughly 800,000 distinct CDR3 sequences, more than 45% recorded once. The source material was blood. The receptors here all came from a young man in good health. Both conserved end residues are part of each CDR3. A D gene is named only where the DNA matches it firmly. Size tells how often a clone was seen (once, few, many) or the class of an expanded clone, and some rows leave it out.

clone_size	v_call	d_call	j_call	cdr3_aa	cdr3_nt
NA	TRBV2	TRBD2	TRBJ2-7	CASRASGGGYEQYF	TGTGCCAGCAGGGCTAGCGGGGGAGGCTACGAGCAGTACTTC
many	TRBV7-2	NA	TRBJ2-1	CASSLARYNEQFF	TGTGCCAGCAGCTTAGCGCGATACAATGAGCAGTTCTTC
few	TRBV10-3	TRBD1	TRBJ2-6	CAIRPGQGSVANVLTF	TGTGCCATCAGACCGGGACAGGGGAGCGTGGCCAACGTCCTGACTTTC
NA	TRBV29-1	NA	TRBJ2-7	CSVEDESYEQYF	TGCAGCGTTGAAGACGAGTCCTACGAGCAGTACTTC
NA	TRBV7-2	NA	TRBJ2-7	CASSLVGQHEQYF	TGTGCCAGCAGCTTAGTAGGCCAGCACGAGCAGTACTTC
NA	TRBV29-1	NA	TRBJ1-1	CSVVGVEAFF	TGCAGCGTTGTGGGGGTTGAAGCTTTCTTT
NA	TRBV20-1	NA	TRBJ2-7	CSARGPQSHEQYF	TGCAGTGCTAGGGGACCCCAGAGCCACGAGCAGTACTTC
NA	TRBV13	NA	TRBJ2-5	CASSLYRVGQETQYF	TGTGCCAGCAGCTTATACCGCGTAGGTCAAGAGACCCAGTACTTC
NA	TRBV28	NA	TRBJ2-7	CASSFGPGDDYEQYF	TGTGCCAGCAGTTTCGGGCCTGGGGATGACTACGAGCAGTACTTC
NA	TRBV7-2	NA	TRBJ2-7	CASSTVRGYEQYF	TGTGCCAGCAGCACGGTTAGGGGCTACGAGCAGTACTTC
NA	TRBV29-1	NA	TRBJ2-7	CGVRSGSYEQYF	TGCGGCGTGCGTAGCGGTTCCTACGAGCAGTACTTC
NA	TRBV9	TRBD2	TRBJ2-1	CASSPRLASNEQFF	TGTGCCAGCAGCCCGAGACTAGCGTCCAATGAGCAGTTCTTC
NA	TRBV4-2	NA	TRBJ2-5	CASSQTQGRRETQYF	TGTGCCAGCAGCCAGACACAGGGTCGGCGAGAGACCCAGTACTTC
once	TRBV4-2	TRBD1	TRBJ2-1	CASSHRQGSTKGNEQFF	TGTGCCAGCAGCCATCGACAGGGGTCGACCAAAGGGAATGAGCAGTTCTTC
few	TRBV6-1	NA	TRBJ1-2	CASSQGYRIGYTF	TGTGCCAGCAGTCAAGGGTACAGGATTGGCTACACCTTC
NA	TRBV4-3	TRBD2	TRBJ2-7	CASSQDWGGSYEQYF	TGCGCCAGCAGCCAAGACTGGGGGGGATCCTACGAGCAGTACTTC